This passage covers 30 T cell receptor beta chains from one sample sequenced in a study of cytomegalovirus exposure and HLA in healthy donors. In the PCR, 60 Vbeta and 13 Jbeta primers were used. TCRdb's table, derived via immunoSEQ multiplex PCR, lists solely in-frame clones and lacks some. Here the sample spans about 120,000 clones, roughly two thirds being singletons. What was sequenced was PBMCs. Receptors originate from a young man in good health and CMV-seropositive.

This chain links TRBV5-1 with TRBJ1-4; 9 nucleotides match TRBD1. The CDR3 has 15 residues. V lost 2 bases to trimming and J lost 8 bases; unmatched junction nucleotides: 7. Germline CDR1 and CDR2: SGHRS and YFSETQ. Here the CDR3 DNA reads TGCGCCAGCAGCTTAACAGGGGGCGCATTAGAAAAACTGTTTTTT. Translating it yields CASSLTGGALEKLFF. Together with reference TRBV5-1 and TRBJ1-4, the CDR3 gives the full variable domain: KAGVTQTPRYLIKTRGQQVTLSCSPISGHRSVSWYQQTPGQGLQFLFEYFSETQRNKGNFPGRFSGRQFSNSRSEMNVSTLELGDSALYLCASSLTGGALEKLFFGSGTQLSVL.

This clone was seen only a few times. As DNA, the CDR3 is TGCGCCAGCAGCTTGGTGGACAGCTACGAGCAGTACTTC. Encoded protein: CASSLVDSYEQYF. The rearrangement uses TRBV5-1 and TRBJ2-7, with a weak D call TRBD1 (6 bases). CDR1 SGHRS and CDR2 YFSETQ come from the germline V gene. The CDR3 runs to 13 residues. Trimming shortened V by 0 bases and J by 3 bases, and 7 bases separated the two germline ends. Full variable domain (outside the CDR3, taken from reference TRBV5-1 and TRBJ2-7): KAGVTQTPRYLIKTRGQQVTLSCSPISGHRSVSWYQQTPGQGLQFLFEYFSETQRNKGNFPGRFSGRQFSNSRSEMNVSTLELGDSALYLCASSLVDSYEQYFGPGTRLTVT.

V and J are TRBV6-1 and TRBJ2-7; 7 bases fit TRBD1. This CDR3 spans 16 amino acids. V was clipped by 4 bases and J by 6 bases; unmatched bases: 15. Germline assignment: CDR1 MNHNS and CDR2 SASEGT. CDR3 residues: CASSGGKAGGFSEQYF. The CDR3 nucleotides read TGTGCCAGCAGTGGGGGGAAGGCAGGGGGTTTCTCCGAGCAGTACTTC.

The gene calls are TRBV19 and TRBJ1-2; no firm D call. CDR3 length equals 12 residues. Germline V CDR1 and CDR2: LNHDA, SQIVND (reference sequence). V lost 8 bases, J lost 0 bases, and 7 bases lay in between. The CDR3 region is CASFGANYGYTF. CDR3 nucleotide sequence: TGTGCCAGTTTCGGAGCTAACTATGGCTACACCTTC.

V and J are TRBV7-9 and TRBJ2-2, with a tentative D call TRBD2 (6 bases). Germline-derived CDR1 and CDR2 are SEHNR and FQNEAQ (reference sequence). There are 15 residues in the CDR3. Deletions cut 6 bases from V and 6 bases from J, with 17 bases between. CDR3 bases: TGTGCCAGCAGACCCACTAGCTCCGGGTCCGGGGAGCTGTTTTTT. Translating gives CASRPTSSGSGELFF. Full variable domain (outside the CDR3, taken from reference TRBV7-9 and TRBJ2-2): DTGVSQNPRHKITKRGQNVTFRCDPISEHNRLYWYRQTLGQGPEFLTYFQNEAQLEKSRLLSDRFSAERPKGSFSTLEIQRTEQGDSAMYLCASRPTSSGSGELFFGEGSRLTVL.

The rearrangement uses TRBV18 and TRBJ1-5; a weak D match, TRBD1 (5 bases). The V end was cut by 2 bases, the J end by 0 bases, with 8 bases between. This CDR3 comprises 15 residues. Germline V gives CDR1 KGHSH, CDR2 LQKENI. The CDR3 reads CASSPDSYSNQPQHF. The CDR3 DNA reads as TGTGCCAGCTCACCAGACAGCTATAGCAATCAGCCCCAGCATTTT.

The genes are TRBV7-9 and TRBJ2-5, with D possibly being TRBD2 (5 bases). Germline CDR1 reads SEHNR; CDR2 reads FQNEAQ (reference sequence). Trimming cost V 1 base and J 5 bases, with 11 bases left between them. The CDR3 totals 14 residues. The CDR3 region has the DNA TGTGCCAGCAGCTTAGTAACCCCGGGGGAGACCCAGTACTTC. Translated: CASSLVTPGETQYF.

This clone turned up a few times. The rearrangement joins TRBV5-6 to TRBJ1-1; no definite D call. From germline, CDR1 is SGHDT and CDR2 YYEEEE. CDR3 length: 11 residues. V was cut by 7 bases and J by 1 base, with 5 bases left in between. The CDR3 sequence: CASSRNTEAFF. CDR3 in DNA: TGTGCCAGCTCCCGGAACACTGAAGCTTTCTTT. Variable domain in full (rest from reference TRBV5-6 and TRBJ1-1): DAGVTQSPTHLIKTRGQQVTLRCSPKSGHDTVSWYQQALGQGPQFIFQYYEEEERQRGNFPDRFSGHQFPNYSSELNVNALLLGDSALYLCASSRNTEAFFGQGTRLTVV.

This clone was detected only a few times. The sample has other DNA sequences that encode this CDR3 too. The V and J genes are TRBV5-1 and TRBJ1-1; the match to TRBD1 covers 11 bases. The CDR3 covers 15 residues. Germline CDR1 is SGHRS and CDR2 is YFSETQ. With V trimmed by 0 bases and J by 4 bases, 2 bases remained unmatched. This CDR3 is CASSLAGTGGTEAFF. In nucleotides, the CDR3 is TGCGCCAGCAGCTTGGCCGGGACAGGGGGCACTGAAGCTTTCTTT.

The chain uses TRBV5-1 and TRBJ2-7, with a possible D match to TRBD1 (6 bases). The V end lost 8 bases, the J end lost 2 bases, and 17 bases lay between the germline ends. The CDR3 spans 14 residues. CDR1 is SGHRS, CDR2 YFSETQ, per germline. CDR3 coding DNA: TGCGCCAGTAGCAAGCAGGGGCCGGCCTACGAGCAGTACTTC. It is translated as CASSKQGPAYEQYF.

This clone appeared a few times. This chain uses TRBV7-9 with TRBJ2-1, with D possibly being TRBD2 (5 bases). This CDR3 comprises 15 residues. CDR1 and CDR2 from the germline V gene are SEHNR and FQNEAQ (reference sequence). Deletions cut 1 base from V and 3 bases from J, with 10 bases between. The CDR3 sequence is CASSLVPSLYNEQFF. DNA for the CDR3: TGTGCCAGCAGCTTAGTTCCTAGCCTCTACAATGAGCAGTTCTTC. Full variable domain (remainder filled in from reference TRBV7-9 and TRBJ2-1): DTGVSQNPRHKITKRGQNVTFRCDPISEHNRLYWYRQTLGQGPEFLTYFQNEAQLEKSRLLSDRFSAERPKGSFSTLEIQRTEQGDSAMYLCASSLVPSLYNEQFFGPGTRLTVL.

The chain links TRBV29-1 to TRBJ2-1; TRBD2 matches 9 bases. The CDR3 contains 14 residues. The germline V gene has CDR1 SQVTM and CDR2 ANQGSEA. V shed 6 bases and J 0 bases; nucleotides not matched to a gene: 3. The CDR3 bases are TGCAGCGTCGTAGCGGGGGTCTCCTACAATGAGCAGTTCTTC. It codes for CSVVAGVSYNEQFF.

This chain joins TRBV10-2 and TRBJ2-1, with D tentatively TRBD1 (5 bases). CDR3 size: 15 residues. The germline V gene has CDR1 WSHSY and CDR2 SAAADI. Deletions cut 4 bases from V and 6 bases from J, with 16 bases between. The chain's CDR3 is CASSGWGASVNEQFF. In nucleotides, the CDR3 is TGCGCCAGCAGTGGGTGGGGCGCGTCCGTCAATGAGCAGTTCTTC.

V usage is TRBV7-6 and J usage is TRBJ2-2; the D gene is possibly TRBD2 (5 bases). The V and J ends lost 3 bases and 6 bases respectively, with 8 bases between them. The CDR3 is made up of 13 amino acids. Germline V gene sequence: CDR1 SGHVS, CDR2 FNYEAQ. CDR3 nucleotides: TGTGCCAGCAGCTTTGAGGGAGCCGGGGAGCTGTTTTTT. It is translated as CASSFEGAGELFF.

This chain uses TRBV5-1 with TRBJ2-1, with a weak D call TRBD1 (5 bases). Trimming left V 3 bases short and J 3 bases short, with 13 bases between. This CDR3 has 15 residues. Germline V lookup: CDR1 SGHRS, CDR2 YFSETQ. CDR3 protein: CASSSDTNDYNEQFF. CDR3 sequence (DNA): TGCGCCAGCAGCTCGGACACGAACGACTACAATGAGCAGTTCTTC.

V usage is TRBV5-1 and J usage is TRBJ1-6, with TRBD1 as a possible D gene (5 bases). The length of the CDR3 is 15 residues. CDR1 and CDR2 from the germline V gene are SGHRS and YFSETQ. Trimming removed 4 bases at V and 4 bases at J, with 12 bases between. In DNA form, the CDR3 reads TGCGCCAGCAGCGGGGGGGAAATTTATAATTCACCCCTCCACTTT. Translation: CASSGGEIYNSPLHF.

This clone was observed many times. This chain joins TRBV2 and TRBJ1-1; the match to TRBD1 covers 7 bases. The CDR3 has 13 amino acids. CDR1 and CDR2 (germline): SNHLY, FYNNEI. V was clipped by 4 bases and J by 11 bases; unmatched bases: 10. As DNA, the CDR3 is TGTGCCAGCAGTGCAGACAGGGCGGTTGGGGCTTTCTTT. Its protein product is CASSADRAVGAFF.

This chain connects TRBV6-5 to TRBJ1-2; 9 bases are a match to TRBD1. There are 14 residues in the CDR3. From germline, CDR1 is MNHEY and CDR2 SVGAGI. Unmatched junction bases numbered 11, after V lost 6 bases and J lost 9 bases. CDR3 DNA sequence: TGTGCCAGCAGCCAAAACCGGGACAGGGAAAGCTACACCTTC. Amino acids: CASSQNRDRESYTF.

The chain has TRBV9 and TRBJ2-7; tentative D call: TRBD1 (6 bases). Germline V gene lookup returns CDR1 SGDLS and CDR2 YYNGEE. The CDR3 covers 12 residues. Trimming took off 3 bases at V and 4 bases at J, with 8 bases between the two ends. The CDR3 nucleotides read TGTGCCAGCAGCGCCCAGGGGTACGAGCAGTACTTC. Residues: CASSAQGYEQYF. The full variable domain, completed using reference TRBV9 and TRBJ2-7, is DSGVTQTPKHLITATGQRVTLRCSPRSGDLSVYWYQQSLDQGLQFLIQYYNGEERAKGNILERFSAQQFPDLHSELNLSSLELGDSALYFCASSAQGYEQYFGPGTRLTVT.

The chain links TRBV9 to TRBJ2-5; 10 bases map to TRBD2. Germline assignment: CDR1 SGDLS and CDR2 YYNGEE. Trimming took 4 bases from V and 5 from J; bases not matched to a gene: 5. CDR3 length equals 14 residues. The CDR3 DNA follows: TGTGCCAGCAGCTTTAGCGGGGGGACGGAGACCCAGTACTTC. Translating it yields CASSFSGGTETQYF.

The chain uses TRBV5-1 and TRBJ1-2, with a possible D match to TRBD1 (6 bases). V lost 4 bases, J lost 0 bases, and 10 bases lay in between. CDR1 is SGHRS, CDR2 YFSETQ, per germline. The CDR3 consists of 14 residues. For the CDR3, the DNA is TGCGCCAGCAGCGACTACAGGGCTAACTATGGCTACACCTTC. This translates into CASSDYRANYGYTF.

J is TRBJ1-1 and V is TRBV29-1; D perhaps matches TRBD1 (6 bases). The CDR3 is made up of 12 amino acids. CDR1 SQVTM and CDR2 ANQGSEA come from the germline V gene. The V gene lost 6 bases and the J gene lost 5 bases, with 13 bases spanning the gap. CDR3 amino acids: CSVRLGATEAFF. The CDR3 region has the DNA TGCAGCGTCCGTTTGGGGGCAACTGAAGCTTTCTTT.

The gene calls are TRBV9 and TRBJ2-5; 8 bases line up with TRBD1. Trimming cost V 0 bases and J 7 bases; bases outside gene matches: 8. Germline V lookup: CDR1 SGDLS, CDR2 YYNGEE. The length of the CDR3 is 15 residues. The CDR3 DNA sequence: TGTGCCAGCAGCGTAGGGCAGGGGGCAGACATGACCCAGTACTTC. Amino acid sequence: CASSVGQGADMTQYF.

This chain uses TRBV25-1 with TRBJ2-1; TRBD1 agrees at 8 bases. The CDR3 spans 14 residues. V lost 5 bases to trimming and J lost 8 bases; unmatched junction nucleotides: 8. Germline loops: CDR1 MGHDK, CDR2 SYGVNS. The CDR3 DNA reads TGTGCCAGCAGTTCCCGGACAGGGATGGATGAGCAGTTCTTC. Encoded protein: CASSSRTGMDEQFF.

This chain connects TRBV5-4 to TRBJ1-2; D unclear. Germline CDR1 SGHNT, CDR2 YYREEE (reference sequence). The CDR3 spans 16 residues. V lost 4 bases and J lost 4, with 20 bases in between. CDR3 coding DNA: TGTGCCAGCAGCGCGCAGCCCGGGGTCTTAGCCTATGGCTACACCTTC. Amino acid sequence: CASSAQPGVLAYGYTF. The variable domain in full, with the rest retrieved from reference TRBV5-4 and TRBJ1-2, is ETGVTQSPTHLIKTRGQQVTLRCSSQSGHNTVSWYQQALGQGPQFIFQYYREEENGRGNFPPRFSGLQFPNYSSELNVNALELDDSALYLCASSAQPGVLAYGYTFGSGTRLTVV.

The gene calls are TRBV15 and TRBJ2-6, with D maybe TRBD1 (6 bases). This CDR3 region has 17 residues. Germline-derived CDR1 and CDR2 are LNHNV and YYDKDF (reference sequence). Trimming pared 7 bases from V and 0 bases from J, leaving 16 bases between. Written as DNA, the CDR3 is TGTGCCACCAAGGACAGCTTTTTACACTCTGGGGCCAACGTCCTGACTTTC. Residues: CATKDSFLHSGANVLTF.

This clone has more than one count but fewer than ten. V gene TRBV6-1 combines with J gene TRBJ1-2, with D uncertain. Per the germline V gene, CDR1 is MNHNS and CDR2 is SASEGT. V was clipped by 1 base and J by 2 bases, with 8 bases between them. The CDR3 is 14 residues long. The CDR3 here is CASSEGTRNYGYTF. CDR3 DNA: TGTGCCAGCAGTGAAGGCACGCGGAACTATGGCTACACCTTC.

The gene calls are TRBV5-6 and TRBJ1-4, with unresolved D. Germline V gene lookup returns CDR1 SGHDT and CDR2 YYEEEE. CDR3 length equals 12 residues. V was clipped by 4 bases and J by 8 bases, with 9 bases between them. The CDR3 is CASSELGEKLFF. CDR3 nucleotide sequence: TGTGCCAGCAGCGAACTAGGAGAAAAACTGTTTTTT.

This sequence joins TRBV14 and TRBJ2-7, with 8 positions matching TRBD2. Germline CDR1 SGHDN, CDR2 FVKESK. Unmatched junction bases numbered 4, after V lost 4 bases and J lost 5 bases. The CDR3 spans 13 residues. CDR3 amino acids: CASSPGRGHEQYF. CDR3 sequence (DNA): TGTGCCAGCAGCCCCGGGAGGGGCCACGAGCAGTACTTC.

This chain connects TRBV5-5 to TRBJ1-1, with a possible D match to TRBD1 (5 bases). This CDR3 has 14 residues. Trimming shortened V by 4 bases and J by 7 bases, and 17 bases separated the two germline ends. Germline V CDR1 and CDR2: SGHKS, YYEKEE (reference sequence). The CDR3: CASSRWGGTGEAFF. The CDR3 DNA is TGTGCCAGCAGCCGGTGGGGGGGTACAGGTGAAGCTTTCTTT.